A single sample is the source of the 18 T cell receptor beta chains below, sequenced in a study of Graves' ophthalmopathy and Graves' hyperthyroidism. For repertoire sequencing, the TCR beta CDR3 regions were amplified from RNA transcripts. In the first round, RT-PCR was carried out with HTBI primers, and a multiplex PCR formed the second round. TCRdb fed the multiplex PCR reads into MiXCR, producing one record per CDR3 protein. The sample consists of 740,000 or so distinct CDR3 sequences, approximately 40% of them appearing once. The material sequenced was peripheral blood. The receptor set was obtained from an adult man with Graves' ophthalmopathy.

The chain carries TRBV5-1 and TRBJ1-5; TRBD1 might be the D (5 bases). The germline V gene has CDR1 SGHRS and CDR2 YFSETQ. The ends were cut back, 3 bases at V and 8 bases at J, with 12 bases in the middle. The CDR3 extends over 13 amino acids. CDR3 sequence reads: CASSWGLSEPQHF. In DNA form, the CDR3 reads TGCGCCAGCAGCTGGGGGTTGTCGGAGCCCCAGCATTTT.

The chain combines TRBV7-8 with TRBJ1-3; D might be TRBD1 (6 bases). Between the trimmed V and J ends, which lost 5 bases and 4 bases, there was a span of 21 bases. The CDR3 runs to 17 residues. Germline CDR1 and CDR2: SGHVS and FQNEAQ. The CDR3 loop is CASSDTGPLIFGNTIYF. CDR3 sequence (DNA): TGTGCCAGCAGCGATACAGGGCCACTTATCTTCGGAAACACCATATATTTT. Full variable domain (remainder filled in from reference TRBV7-8 and TRBJ1-3): GAGVSQSPRYKVAKRGQDVALRCDPISGHVSLFWYQQALGQGPEFLTYFQNEAQLDKSGLPSDRFFAERPEGSVSTLKIQRTQQEDSAVYLCASSDTGPLIFGNTIYFGEGSWLTVV.

The chain links TRBV4-3 to TRBJ2-5; D might be TRBD2 (6 bases). Germline loops: CDR1 LGHNA, CDR2 YSLEER. The CDR3 covers 13 residues. V lost 4 bases and J lost 4, with 10 bases in between. CDR3 sequence reads: CASSLGLLETQYF. CDR3 in DNA: TGCGCCAGCAGCCTGGGACTCTTAGAGACCCAGTACTTC.

This clonotype has a count of ten or more. J is TRBJ1-1 and V is TRBV10-3; D not resolved. V lost 3 bases and J 4 bases, leaving 15 bases between the germline ends. Germline assignment: CDR1 ENHRY and CDR2 SYGVKD. This CDR3 contains 15 residues. The CDR3 region has the DNA TGTGCCATCAGTGATAGTCTCCGCTTTGTCACTGAAGCTTTCTTT. This encodes CAISDSLRFVTEAFF.

The chain uses TRBV15 and TRBJ1-4; TRBD1 aligns across 8 bases. The CDR3 totals 12 residues. After removal of 3 bases from V and 12 bases from J, the junction contained 3 bases not matched to a gene. Germline loops: CDR1 LNHNV, CDR2 YYDKDF (reference sequence). The CDR3: CATSRTTGELFF. As DNA, the CDR3 is TGTGCCACCAGCAGGACGACAGGGGAACTGTTTTTT.

The chain links TRBV10-3 to TRBJ2-6; 10 bases are shared with TRBD1. The CDR3 spans 16 residues. J lost 0 bases, V lost 4 bases, and 0 bases had no gene match. CDR1 ENHRY and CDR2 SYGVKD come from the germline V gene. CDR3 in amino acids: CAISGTGGSGANVLTF. CDR3 in DNA: TGTGCCATCAGTGGGACAGGGGGCTCTGGGGCCAACGTCCTGACTTTC.

The chain carries TRBV25-1 and TRBJ2-2; D gene unclear. Trimming took 6 bases from V and 3 from J, leaving 5 bases between them. The germline gives CDR1 MGHDK, CDR2 SYGVNS. The CDR3 is 12 residues long. The CDR3 DNA follows: TGTGCCAGCAGGTGGTACACCGGGGAGCTGTTTTTT. Translating it yields CASRWYTGELFF.

This chain connects TRBV29-1 to TRBJ1-5, with TRBD1 identical over 8 bases. V shed 7 bases, J shed 4 bases, and the junction held 3 bases outside the gene matches. The CDR3 has 12 residues. The germline CDR1 and CDR2 sequences are SQVTM and ANQGSEA. Written as DNA, the CDR3 is TGCAGCGGGAGGACAGGGAATCAGCCCCAGCATTTT. Translating it yields CSGRTGNQPQHF.

This clonotype was picked up many times. CDR3 protein: CASSVGGNSGNTIYF. The CDR3 DNA sequence: TGTGCCAGCAGCGTCGGGGGAAACTCTGGAAACACCATATATTTT. This chain connects TRBV9 to TRBJ1-3, with a weak D call TRBD1 (5 bases). Germline V gene sequence: CDR1 SGDLS, CDR2 YYNGEE. V was shortened by 2 bases and J by 0 bases, with 9 bases between the two germline ends. The CDR3 is 15 amino acids. Using reference TRBV9 and TRBJ1-3 for the parts outside the CDR3, the full variable domain is DSGVTQTPKHLITATGQRVTLRCSPRSGDLSVYWYQQSLDQGLQFLIQYYNGEERAKGNILERFSAQQFPDLHSELNLSSLELGDSALYFCASSVGGNSGNTIYFGEGSWLTVV.

This clonotype was counted ten times or more. The junction and the germline gene differ at one end; a read error may be behind it. The chain employs TRBV10-3 and TRBJ1-1; D is ambiguous. Germline CDR1 ENHRY, CDR2 SYGVKD. The CDR3 has 13 residues. The CDR3 spells CASSDVTVTEAFF. DNA for the CDR3: TGTGCCAGCAGTGATGTGACGGTCACTGAAGCTTTCTTT.

In this sample, this clonotype turned up a few times. V gene TRBV11-1 combines with J gene TRBJ2-5, with D perhaps being TRBD1 or TRBD2 (5 bases each). This CDR3 has 16 amino acids. Trimming cost V 0 bases and J 3 bases, with 14 bases left between them. Germline CDR1 reads SGHAT; CDR2 reads FQDESV (reference sequence). Here the CDR3 DNA reads TGTGCCAGCAGCTTAGCTTACGGACGGGACGAAGAGACCCAGTACTTC. It codes for CASSLAYGRDEETQYF.

The chain has TRBV19 and TRBJ2-2, with D perhaps TRBD1 or TRBD2 (6 bases each). The CDR3 is made up of 14 amino acids. Germline V gene data show CDR1 as LNHDA and CDR2 as SQIVND (reference sequence). V was shortened by 7 bases and J by 6 bases, with 15 bases between the two germline ends. The CDR3 DNA reads TGTGCCAGTACTCTTAGGGGGAGGTCCGGGGAGCTGTTTTTT. Translated, it gives CASTLRGRSGELFF.

On this clonotype itself: A junction end diverges from the germline sequence, so it may reflect a read error. This rearrangement joins TRBV7-3 to TRBJ2-3, with D tentatively TRBD2 (6 bases). CDR1 and CDR2 (germline): SGHTA, FQGTGA. CDR3 length: 14 residues. Here the CDR3 reads CTSSMAGTTDTQYF. In DNA form, the CDR3 reads TGTACCAGCAGCATGGCGGGAACCACAGATACGCAGTATTTT.

This clonotype was observed a few times. This chain connects TRBV19 to TRBJ1-2, with a tentative D call TRBD1 (5 bases). Trimming removed 0 bases at V and 7 bases at J, with 18 bases between. The CDR3 has 16 amino acids. Germline V CDR1 and CDR2: LNHDA, SQIVND (reference sequence). The CDR3 nucleotides read TGTGCCAGTAGTATAGAGGCAACAGGAGGTGCTCGTGGCTACACCTTC. Encoded protein: CASSIEATGGARGYTF. The entire variable domain, with the rest obtained from reference TRBV19 and TRBJ1-2, is as follows: DGGITQSPKYLFRKEGQNVTLSCEQNLNHDAMYWYRQDPGQGLRLIYYSQIVNDFQKGDIAEGYSVSREKKESFPLTVTSAQKNPTAFYLCASSIEATGGARGYTFGSGTRLTVV.

This clonotype has a handful of counts. The chain recombines TRBV13 with TRBJ1-5, with D perhaps TRBD1 (6 bases). CDR1 and CDR2 from the germline V gene are PRHDT and FYEKMQ (reference sequence). This CDR3 contains 14 residues. Trimming cost V 5 bases and J 7 bases, with 15 bases left between them. The DNA for the CDR3 is TGTGCCAGCAGCCAAGATTCGGGGGGCCAGCCCCAGCATTTT. This sequence encodes CASSQDSGGQPQHF.

This rearrangement joins TRBV20-1 to TRBJ1-5; D not certain. Trimming cost V 6 bases and J 0 bases, with 18 bases left between them. The CDR3 runs 16 residues. From germline, CDR1 is DFQATT and CDR2 SNEGSKA (reference sequence). The CDR3 protein is CSAAKLTADSNQPQHF. The CDR3 DNA sequence: TGCAGTGCCGCGAAGCTCACGGCGGATAGCAATCAGCCCCAGCATTTT.

This clonotype showed up many times. The rearrangement joins TRBV19 to TRBJ1-2; perhaps TRBD1 as D (6 bases). The V end lost 6 bases, the J end lost 2 bases, and 10 bases lay between the germline ends. The CDR3 length is 13 residues. Germline V CDR1 and CDR2: LNHDA, SQIVND (reference sequence). The CDR3 coding sequence is TGTGCCAGTAGGAGGACAGTGAACTATGGCTACACCTTC. Translation: CASRRTVNYGYTF.

The V call is TRBV6-2 or TRBV6-3, the J call TRBJ2-2; possible D gene TRBD2, 5 bases. The V gene lost 6 bases and the J gene lost 6 bases, with 11 bases spanning the gap. The CDR3 extends over 13 amino acids. Germline lookup yields CDR1 MNHEY and CDR2 SVGEGT. CDR3 region: CASRPSSSGELFF. Here the CDR3 DNA reads TGTGCCAGCAGGCCTAGCAGCTCCGGGGAGCTGTTTTTT.